The clone carrying this T cell receptor (beta chain) was counted a few times. The antigen is undetermined. The data originate from a study of CD8 T cells in ankylosing spondylitis. Study outcomes and limitations: Significant enrichment of disease-linked clones was reportedly seen in matched ankylosing spondylitis synovial fluid. There was a TCR beta motif, made of eight highly homologous variants, that appeared characteristic of ankylosing spondylitis blood. Relatively rare in peripheral blood, disease-linked clones were also CD8+.

With molecular barcodes, quantitative 5'-RACE was used to make the TCR beta libraries. TCRdb recomputed calls from the 5' RACE reads with MiXCR, one row per CDR3 protein. This sample yields approximately 300,000 distinct CDR3 sequences, of which 20% are seen a single time; roughly 7.4% belongs to the top ten. This CDR3 spans 16 amino acids. V dropped 8 bases and J dropped 1; count of bases not matched to a gene: 7. Germline CDR1 KGHDR, CDR2 SFDVKD. The chain is built from TRBV24-1 and TRBJ2-2, with TRBD2 matching 9 bases. The sequence was obtained from a male donor with ankylosing spondylitis or in good health (not recorded which). The sequenced material came from blood, either unsorted or a sorted T cell fraction (not recorded which). The CDR3 loop reads CATNHGGGENTGELFF. The CDR3 DNA follows: TGTGCCACCAACCACGGCGGGGGGGAGAACACCGGGGAGCTGTTTTTT.